Reported below is one TCR beta chain. V gave up 1 base and J gave up 6 bases, with 12 bases separating them. This CDR3 is built from 14 residues. Germline CDR1 is SGHTA and CDR2 is FQGNSA. This entry belongs to a study of blood T cell repertoires in COVID-19. Assay used: immunoSEQ multiplex PCR; TCRdb lists only in-frame clones, some missing. There are over 200,000 clones in the sample; approximately 80% occur only once, and approximately 1.8% lies in the top ten. The chain links TRBV7-2 to TRBJ1-1; unclear D gene. The material sequenced was PBMCs or T cells enriched from blood (not recorded which). The receptor's source is a man aged 60 to 75 who had recovered from COVID-19. The CDR3 is CASSLVSAGSEAFF. The CDR3 DNA reads TGTGCCAGCAGCTTAGTTTCCGCCGGTTCTGAAGCTTTCTTT.